Listed here are 9 T cell receptor beta chains from one sample, sequenced in a study of CD8+CD57+ T cells in acquired aplastic anemia. CDR3 and TCR beta VDJ profiling relied on a genomic DNA template. From the reads, TCRdb called clonotypes with MiXCR, one entry per CDR3 protein. Seen here are fewer than 200,000 distinct CDR3 sequences, roughly two thirds observed once, and the top ten hold 40% to 55%. Patients included in sequencing had previously demonstrated CD8+CD57+ cell expansion by flow cytometry. The sample consisted of sorted CD4+, CD8+, or CD8+CD57+ T cells (not recorded which) from PBMCs. These receptors all stem from a human donor with aplastic anemia.

Details on this clonotype: Mismatch with germline at one junction end may stem from a read error. V usage is TRBV20-1 and J usage is TRBJ2-3; D call uncertain. The length of the CDR3 is 14 residues. Germline V gives CDR1 DFQATT, CDR2 SNEGSKA (reference sequence). The CDR3 is CSADGLGSTDAQYF. DNA of the CDR3: TGCAGTGCTGACGGTCTGGGTAGCACAGATGCGCAGTATTTT.

Only a few counts were recorded for this clonotype. This sequence joins TRBV9 and TRBJ2-5; 7 nucleotides align to TRBD2. This CDR3 has 16 residues. V dropped 0 bases and J dropped 2; count of bases not matched to a gene: 7. Germline assignment: CDR1 SGDLS and CDR2 YYNGEE. The chain's CDR3 is CASSVDGWGGQETQYF. In DNA form, the CDR3 reads TGTGCCAGCAGCGTAGACGGGTGGGGAGGGCAAGAGACCCAGTACTTC.

Comments on this clonotype: One end of the junction does not line up with germline, which may come from a read error. The chain combines TRBV7-8 with TRBJ1-2; D is undetermined. This CDR3 is built from 15 residues. Germline V lookup: CDR1 SGHVS, CDR2 FQNEAQ. CDR3 protein: CASSPSGSQSYGYTF. The CDR3 nucleotides are TGCGCCAGCAGCCCAAGTGGCAGTCAATCCTATGGCTACACCTTC.

This chain's CDR3 is CASSAPREQYF. CDR3 in DNA: TGTGCCAGCAGCGCTCCTCGAGAGCAGTACTTC. The chain has TRBV10-3 and TRBJ2-7; no clear D gene. The V gene's germline CDR1 is ENHRY and CDR2 SYGVKD. This CDR3 is 11 amino acids long. Between the trimmed V and J ends, which lost 10 bases and 7 bases, there was a span of 14 bases.

The count of this clonotype is one. This chain connects TRBV7-9 to TRBJ2-3, with D perhaps TRBD2 (5 bases). Trimming shortened V by 8 bases and J by 9 bases, and 24 bases separated the two germline ends. This CDR3 is 15 amino acids long. The germline V gene has CDR1 SEHNR and CDR2 FQNEAQ (reference sequence). As DNA, the CDR3 is TGTGCCAGCTGCTGTACCGCGGGTCAGGCAGGAACGCAGTATTTT. Protein sequence: CASCCTAGQAGTQYF.

This clonotype occurred a few times. This chain joins TRBV12-5 and TRBJ1-1; D not certain. This CDR3 is built from 12 residues. With 3 bases removed from V and 1 base from J, the gap between germline ends came to 3 bases. CDR1 and CDR2 from the germline V gene are LGHNT and FRNRAP. The CDR3 loop reads CASGFANTEAFF. Here the CDR3 DNA reads TGTGCTAGTGGTTTTGCGAACACTGAAGCTTTCTTT.

The chain has TRBV16 and TRBJ2-7, with D possibly called TRBD1 or TRBD2 (5 bases each). CDR3 length equals 15 residues. V was pared by 5 bases and J by 3 bases, with 17 bases between. CDR1 and CDR2 from the germline V gene are KGHSY and FQNENV. CDR3 DNA sequence: TGTGCCAGCAGCTTATCCGGGACGCTCAGCTACGAGCAGTACTTC. As protein: CASSLSGTLSYEQYF.

The chain combines TRBV5-1 with TRBJ2-3; D possibly corresponds to TRBD1 (5 bases). With 4 bases removed from V and 4 bases from J, the gap between germline ends came to 10 bases. The germline CDR1 and CDR2 sequences are SGHRS and YFSETQ. The CDR3 sequence is 13 residues long. CDR3 sequence (DNA): TGCGCCAGCAGCACGCAGGGCGCAGATACGCAGTATTTT. It translates to CASSTQGADTQYF. The full variable domain, completed using reference TRBV5-1 and TRBJ2-3, is KAGVTQTPRYLIKTRGQQVTLSCSPISGHRSVSWYQQTPGQGLQFLFEYFSETQRNKGNFPGRFSGRQFSNSRSEMNVSTLELGDSALYLCASSTQGADTQYFGPGTRLTVL.

The genes are TRBV2 and TRBJ2-3; TRBD1 is a possible D gene (5 bases). V shed 7 bases and J shed 2 bases, with 13 bases lying between them. The CDR3 totals 14 residues. The germline gives CDR1 SNHLY, CDR2 FYNNEI. CDR3 residues: CASTPRAYTDTQYF. For the CDR3, the DNA is TGTGCCAGCACCCCCAGGGCCTACACAGATACGCAGTATTTT.